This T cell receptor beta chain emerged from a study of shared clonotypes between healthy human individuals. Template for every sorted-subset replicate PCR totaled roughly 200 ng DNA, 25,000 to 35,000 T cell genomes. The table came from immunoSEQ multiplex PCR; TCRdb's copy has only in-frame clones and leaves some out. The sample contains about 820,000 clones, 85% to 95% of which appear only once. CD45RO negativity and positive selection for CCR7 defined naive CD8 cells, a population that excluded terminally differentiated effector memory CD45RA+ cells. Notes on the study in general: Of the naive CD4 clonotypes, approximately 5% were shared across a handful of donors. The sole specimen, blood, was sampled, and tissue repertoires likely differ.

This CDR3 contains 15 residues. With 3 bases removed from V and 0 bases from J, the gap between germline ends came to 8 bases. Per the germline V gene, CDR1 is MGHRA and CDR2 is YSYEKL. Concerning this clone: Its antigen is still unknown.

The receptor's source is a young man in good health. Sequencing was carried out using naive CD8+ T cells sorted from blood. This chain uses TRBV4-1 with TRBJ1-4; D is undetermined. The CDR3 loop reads CASSQSDPTNEKLFF. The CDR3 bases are TGCGCCAGCAGCCAGTCGGACCCAACTAATGAAAAACTGTTTTTT.